This T cell receptor (beta chain) was obtained from a study of cytomegalovirus exposure and HLA in healthy donors. As to this clone: Its antigen is not known.

Study conclusions and caveats: Productive rates of about 87% or about 30% were seen for most TCR beta V segments in an earlier analysis.

Nominally healthy donors provided the samples, though records likely missed some immune exposures. Both 60 Vbeta primers and 13 Jbeta primers went into the PCR. Sequenced by immunoSEQ multiplex PCR; TCRdb stores in-frame clones only, minus some. The sample holds roughly 98,000 clones, roughly 79% seen once. Specimen: PBMCs. The clonotype was recovered from a woman between 65 and 79 years old in good health and CMV-seropositive.

The CDR3 here is CASRTDRDHEQYF. CDR3 in DNA: TGTGCCAGCAGGACCGACAGGGACCACGAGCAGTACTTC. V gene TRBV2 combines with J gene TRBJ2-7; 7 bases match TRBD1. Germline V gene sequence: CDR1 SNHLY, CDR2 FYNNEI. V trimming: 6 bases; J trimming: 5 bases; junction bases outside the gene matches: 7. CDR3 length: 13 amino acids.